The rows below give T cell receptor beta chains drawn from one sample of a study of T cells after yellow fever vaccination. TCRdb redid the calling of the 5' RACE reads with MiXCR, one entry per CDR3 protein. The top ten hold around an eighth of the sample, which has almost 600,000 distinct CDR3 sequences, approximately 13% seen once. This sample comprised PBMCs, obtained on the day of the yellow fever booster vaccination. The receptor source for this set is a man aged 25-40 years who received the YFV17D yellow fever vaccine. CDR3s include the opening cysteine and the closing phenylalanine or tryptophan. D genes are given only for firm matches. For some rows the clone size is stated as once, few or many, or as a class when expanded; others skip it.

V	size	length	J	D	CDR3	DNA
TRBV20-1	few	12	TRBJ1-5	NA	CSARARYQPQHF	TGCAGTGCTAGAGCTCGTTATCAGCCCCAGCATTTT
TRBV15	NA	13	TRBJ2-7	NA	CATSRAGLYEQYF	TGTGCCACCAGCAGAGCAGGTCTCTACGAGCAGTACTTC
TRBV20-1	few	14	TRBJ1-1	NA	CSARVGYVNTEAFF	TGCAGTGCTAGAGTGGGGTACGTGAACACTGAAGCTTTCTTT
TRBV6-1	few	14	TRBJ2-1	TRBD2	CAISKRERANEQFF	TGTGCCATCTCGAAGCGGGAGAGGGCCAATGAGCAGTTCTTC
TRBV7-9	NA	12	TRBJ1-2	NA	CASSFIGTGYTF	TGTGCCAGCAGCTTCATAGGCACGGGCTACACCTTC
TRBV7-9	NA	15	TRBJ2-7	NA	CASSLNGGYLYEQYF	TGTGCCAGCAGCTTAAATGGGGGATACCTCTACGAGCAGTACTTC
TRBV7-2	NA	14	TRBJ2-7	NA	CASGTGARPYEQYF	TGTGCCAGCGGGACGGGCGCGAGGCCCTACGAGCAGTACTTC
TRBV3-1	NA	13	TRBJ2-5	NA	CASSQPFRETQYF	TGTGCCAGCAGCCAACCTTTTAGAGAGACCCAGTACTTC
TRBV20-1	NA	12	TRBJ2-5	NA	CSARAPGETQYF	TGCAGTGCTAGGGCACCTGGAGAGACCCAGTACTTC
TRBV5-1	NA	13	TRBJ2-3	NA	CASSPFRDDTQYF	TGCGCCAGCAGTCCCTTCCGGGACGATACGCAGTATTTT
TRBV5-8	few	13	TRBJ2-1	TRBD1	CASSWTGAGEQFF	TGTGCCAGCAGCTGGACAGGGGCCGGCGAGCAGTTCTTC
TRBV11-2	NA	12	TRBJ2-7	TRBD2	CASRPSGYEQYF	TGTGCCAGCAGACCTAGCGGATACGAGCAGTACTTC
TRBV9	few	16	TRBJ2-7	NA	CASSVGPDLSSYEQYF	TGTGCCAGCAGCGTGGGACCGGACTTGAGCTCCTACGAGCAGTACTTC
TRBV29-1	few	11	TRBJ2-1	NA	CSVVKVGEQFF	TGCAGCGTTGTCAAGGTAGGGGAGCAGTTCTTC
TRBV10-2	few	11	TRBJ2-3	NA	CASTGGNTQYF	TGCGCCAGCACTGGGGGAAATACGCAGTATTTT
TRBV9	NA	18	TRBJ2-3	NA	CASSVKGFGVPPSDTQYF	TGTGCCAGCAGCGTAAAAGGGTTCGGGGTCCCCCCCTCGGATACGCAGTATTTT
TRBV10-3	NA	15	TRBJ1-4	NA	CAISESYGDNEKLFF	TGTGCCATCAGTGAGTCTTACGGGGATAATGAAAAACTGTTTTTT
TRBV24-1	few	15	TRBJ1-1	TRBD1	CATAGQEGMNTEAFF	TGTGCCACCGCGGGACAGGAGGGCATGAACACTGAAGCTTTCTTT
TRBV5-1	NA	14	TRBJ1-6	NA	CASRADSHNSPLHF	TGCGCCAGCAGAGCGGACTCTCATAATTCACCCCTCCACTTT
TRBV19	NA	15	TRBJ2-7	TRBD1	CASSMRGGQTYEQYF	TGTGCCAGTAGTATGAGAGGGGGACAGACCTACGAGCAGTACTTC
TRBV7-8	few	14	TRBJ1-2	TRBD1	CASSLGQGVSGYTF	TGTGCCAGCAGCTTAGGACAGGGGGTGTCTGGCTACACCTTC
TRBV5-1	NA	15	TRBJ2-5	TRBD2	CASSWASGDQETQYF	TGCGCCAGCAGCTGGGCTAGCGGCGACCAAGAGACCCAGTACTTC
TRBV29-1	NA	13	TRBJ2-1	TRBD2	CSVATSGRNEQFF	TGCAGCGTCGCGACTAGCGGGAGAAATGAGCAGTTCTTC
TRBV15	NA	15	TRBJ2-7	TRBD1	CATSNPGQGLIEQYF	TGTGCCACCAGCAACCCGGGACAGGGGTTGATCGAGCAGTACTTC
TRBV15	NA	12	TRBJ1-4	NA	CATRLTEGKLFF	TGTGCCACCCGGCTAACGGAAGGGAAACTGTTTTTT
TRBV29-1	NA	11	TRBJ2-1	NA	CSVDPAGEQFF	TGCAGCGTTGATCCAGCAGGTGAGCAGTTCTTC
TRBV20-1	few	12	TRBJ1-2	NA	CSARDEGPGYTF	TGCAGTGCTAGAGATGAAGGCCCCGGCTACACCTTC
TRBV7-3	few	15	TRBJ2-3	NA	CASSRGTPGTDTQYF	TGTGCCAGCAGCCGAGGGACCCCGGGCACAGATACGCAGTATTTT
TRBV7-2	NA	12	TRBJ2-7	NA	CASSWTAYEQYF	TGTGCCAGCAGCTGGACAGCTTACGAGCAGTACTTC
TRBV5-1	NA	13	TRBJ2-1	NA	CASSIATGYEQFF	TGCGCCAGCAGCATCGCCACAGGGTATGAGCAGTTCTTC
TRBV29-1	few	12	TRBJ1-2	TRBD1	CSVTTGRDGYTF	TGCAGCGTCACGACAGGGAGGGATGGCTACACCTTC
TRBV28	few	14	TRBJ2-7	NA	CASSLSGVVDEQYF	TGTGCCAGCAGTTTGTCAGGGGTGGTCGACGAGCAGTACTTC
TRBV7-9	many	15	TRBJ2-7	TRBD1	CASSLAGGLSYEQYF	TGTGCCAGCAGCTTAGCAGGGGGCTTATCCTACGAGCAGTACTTC
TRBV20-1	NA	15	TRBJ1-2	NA	CSARDSRDPAGGYTF	TGCAGTGCTAGAGACTCCCGGGATCCCGCCGGTGGCTACACCTTC
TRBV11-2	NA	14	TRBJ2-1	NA	CASSLDGLAIEQFF	TGTGCCAGCAGCTTAGATGGGCTAGCGATTGAGCAGTTCTTC
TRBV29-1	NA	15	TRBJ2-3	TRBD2	CSVEARTSGTDTQYF	TGCAGCGTTGAAGCACGGACTAGCGGCACAGATACGCAGTATTTT
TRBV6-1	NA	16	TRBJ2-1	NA	CASSRPGPKRPNEQFF	TGTGCCAGCAGCAGGCCCGGGCCAAAGAGACCCAATGAGCAGTTCTTC